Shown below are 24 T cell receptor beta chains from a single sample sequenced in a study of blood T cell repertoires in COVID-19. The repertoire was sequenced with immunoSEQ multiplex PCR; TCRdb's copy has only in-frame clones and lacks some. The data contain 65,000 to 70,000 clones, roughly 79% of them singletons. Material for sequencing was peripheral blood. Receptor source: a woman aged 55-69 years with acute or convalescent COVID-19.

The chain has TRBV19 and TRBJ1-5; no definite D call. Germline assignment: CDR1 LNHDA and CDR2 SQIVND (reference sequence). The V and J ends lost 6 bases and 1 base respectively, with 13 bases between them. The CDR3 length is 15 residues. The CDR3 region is CASRPGSGSNQPQHF. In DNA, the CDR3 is TGTGCCAGTAGACCGGGTTCGGGGAGCAATCAGCCCCAGCATTTT.

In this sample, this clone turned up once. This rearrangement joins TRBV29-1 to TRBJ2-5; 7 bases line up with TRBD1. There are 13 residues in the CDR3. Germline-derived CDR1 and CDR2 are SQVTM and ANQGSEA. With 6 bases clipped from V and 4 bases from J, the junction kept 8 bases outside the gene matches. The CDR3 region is CSVDRAALETQYF. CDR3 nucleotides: TGCAGCGTAGACAGGGCCGCCCTAGAGACCCAGTACTTC. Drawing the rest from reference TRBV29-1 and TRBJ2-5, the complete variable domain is SAVISQKPSRDICQRGTSLTIQCQVDSQVTMMFWYRQQPGQSLTLIATANQGSEATYESGFVIDKFPISRPNLTFSTLTVSNMSPEDSSIYLCSVDRAALETQYFGPGTRLLVL.

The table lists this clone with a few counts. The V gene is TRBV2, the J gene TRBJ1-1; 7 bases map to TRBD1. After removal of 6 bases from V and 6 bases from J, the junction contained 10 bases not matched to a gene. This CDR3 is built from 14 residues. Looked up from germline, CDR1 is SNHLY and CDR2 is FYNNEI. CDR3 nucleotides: TGTGCCAGCAGGGCTTCCCAGGGGGTCGCTGAAGCTTTCTTT. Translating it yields CASRASQGVAEAFF.

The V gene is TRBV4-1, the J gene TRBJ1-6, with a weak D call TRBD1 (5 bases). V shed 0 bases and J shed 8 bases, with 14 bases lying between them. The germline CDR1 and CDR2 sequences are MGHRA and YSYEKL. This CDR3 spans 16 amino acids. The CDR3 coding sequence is TGCGCCAGCAGCCAAGATCAGGGCCAGAGTTATTCACCCCTCCACTTT. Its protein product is CASSQDQGQSYSPLHF.

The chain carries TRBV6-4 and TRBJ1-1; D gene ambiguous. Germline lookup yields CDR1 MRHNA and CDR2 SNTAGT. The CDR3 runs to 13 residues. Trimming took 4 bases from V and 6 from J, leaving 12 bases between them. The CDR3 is CASSVQTESEAFF. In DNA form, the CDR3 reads TGTGCCAGCAGTGTGCAGACTGAGTCTGAAGCTTTCTTT.

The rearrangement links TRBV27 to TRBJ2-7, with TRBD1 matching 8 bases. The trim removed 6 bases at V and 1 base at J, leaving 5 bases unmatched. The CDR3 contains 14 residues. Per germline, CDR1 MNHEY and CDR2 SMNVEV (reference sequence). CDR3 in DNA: TGTGCCAGCAGAGAAAGACAGGGGTCCTACGAGCAGTACTTC. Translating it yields CASRERQGSYEQYF.

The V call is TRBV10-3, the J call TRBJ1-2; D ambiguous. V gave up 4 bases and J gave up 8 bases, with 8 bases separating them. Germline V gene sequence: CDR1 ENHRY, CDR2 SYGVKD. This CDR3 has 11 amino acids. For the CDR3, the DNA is TGTGCCATCAGTGTCGGGATAGGCTACACCTTC. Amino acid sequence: CAISVGIGYTF.

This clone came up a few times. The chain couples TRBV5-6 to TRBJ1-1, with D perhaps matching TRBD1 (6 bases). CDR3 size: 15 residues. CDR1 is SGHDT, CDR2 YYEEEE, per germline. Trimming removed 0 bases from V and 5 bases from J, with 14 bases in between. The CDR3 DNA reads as TGTGCCAGCAGCTTGGCGCAGGGGCGCGGGACTGAAGCTTTCTTT. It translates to CASSLAQGRGTEAFF.

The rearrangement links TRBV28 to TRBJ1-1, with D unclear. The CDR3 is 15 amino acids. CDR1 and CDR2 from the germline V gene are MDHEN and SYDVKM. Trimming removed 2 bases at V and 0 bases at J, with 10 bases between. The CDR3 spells CASSLRAGMNTEAFF. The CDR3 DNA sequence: TGTGCCAGCAGTTTAAGGGCGGGGATGAACACTGAAGCTTTCTTT.

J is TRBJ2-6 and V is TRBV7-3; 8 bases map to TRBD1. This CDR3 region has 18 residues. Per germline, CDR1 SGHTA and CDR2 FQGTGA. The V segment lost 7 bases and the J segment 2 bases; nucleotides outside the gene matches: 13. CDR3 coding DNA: TGTGCCAGCACGGGTGGAGGCACAGGGGGAACTGGGGCCAACGTCCTGACTTTC. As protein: CASTGGGTGGTGANVLTF.

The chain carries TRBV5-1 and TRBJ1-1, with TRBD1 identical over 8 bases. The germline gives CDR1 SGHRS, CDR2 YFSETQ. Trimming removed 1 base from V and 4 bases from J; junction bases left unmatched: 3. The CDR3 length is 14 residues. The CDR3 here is CASSLPGGFTEAFF. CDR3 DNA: TGCGCCAGCAGCTTGCCAGGGGGCTTCACTGAAGCTTTCTTT.

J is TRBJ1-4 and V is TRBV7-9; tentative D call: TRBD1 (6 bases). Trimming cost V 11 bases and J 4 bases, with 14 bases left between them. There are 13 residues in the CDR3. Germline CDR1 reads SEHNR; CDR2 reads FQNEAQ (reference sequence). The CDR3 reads CASWGPGNEKLFF. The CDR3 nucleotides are TGTGCCTCCTGGGGGCCGGGTAATGAAAAACTGTTTTTT.

CDR3 sequence: CASTLDGEGYTF. The CDR3 bases are TGTGCCAGCACGCTCGACGGGGAGGGCTACACCTTC. The chain carries TRBV12-3 or TRBV12-4 and TRBJ1-2; D gene uncertain. There are 12 residues in the CDR3. Deletions cut 7 bases from V and 8 bases from J, with 14 bases between.

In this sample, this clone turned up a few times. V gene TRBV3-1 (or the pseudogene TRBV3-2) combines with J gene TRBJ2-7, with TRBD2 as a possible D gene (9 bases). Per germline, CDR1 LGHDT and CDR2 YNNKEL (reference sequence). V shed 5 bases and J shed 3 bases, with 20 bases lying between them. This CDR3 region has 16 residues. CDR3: CASSVDRGLAFYEQYF. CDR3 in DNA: TGTGCCAGCAGCGTCGACAGGGGACTAGCCTTCTACGAGCAGTACTTC.

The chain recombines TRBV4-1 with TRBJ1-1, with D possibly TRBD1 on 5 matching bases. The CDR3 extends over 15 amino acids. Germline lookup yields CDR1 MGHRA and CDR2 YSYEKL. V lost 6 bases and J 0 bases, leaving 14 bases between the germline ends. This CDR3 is CASRETGAMNTEAFF. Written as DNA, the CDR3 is TGCGCCAGCAGAGAGACTGGGGCAATGAACACTGAAGCTTTCTTT.

This CDR3 reads CAWRSGNYGYTF. CDR3 sequence (DNA): TGTGCCTGGAGATCCGGGAACTATGGCTACACCTTC. The rearrangement uses TRBV30 and TRBJ1-2, with D uncertain. With 3 bases removed from V and 2 bases from J, the gap between germline ends came to 7 bases. CDR3 size: 12 residues. Germline V lookup: CDR1 GTSNPN, CDR2 SVGIG (reference sequence).

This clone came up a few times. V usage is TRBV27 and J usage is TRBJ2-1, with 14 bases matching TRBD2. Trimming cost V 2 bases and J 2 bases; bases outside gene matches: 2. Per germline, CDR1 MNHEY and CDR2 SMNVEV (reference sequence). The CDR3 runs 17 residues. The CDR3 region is CASSLRTSGGTYNEQFF. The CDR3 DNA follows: TGTGCCAGCAGTTTAAGGACTAGCGGGGGGACCTACAATGAGCAGTTCTTC.

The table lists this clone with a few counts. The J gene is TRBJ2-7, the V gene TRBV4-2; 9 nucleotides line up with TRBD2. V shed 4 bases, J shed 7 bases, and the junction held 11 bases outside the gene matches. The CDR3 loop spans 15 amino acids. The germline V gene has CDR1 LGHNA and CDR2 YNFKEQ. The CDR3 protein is CASSPWPRGGQEQYF. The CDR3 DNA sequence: TGTGCCAGCAGCCCATGGCCGCGGGGGGGCCAAGAGCAGTACTTC.

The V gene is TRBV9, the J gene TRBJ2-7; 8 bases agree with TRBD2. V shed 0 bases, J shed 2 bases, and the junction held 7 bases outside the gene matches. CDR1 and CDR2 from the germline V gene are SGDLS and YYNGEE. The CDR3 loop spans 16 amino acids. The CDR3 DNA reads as TGTGCCAGCAGCGTAGCGGGGGGGCCGGGGACCTACGAGCAGTACTTC. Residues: CASSVAGGPGTYEQYF.

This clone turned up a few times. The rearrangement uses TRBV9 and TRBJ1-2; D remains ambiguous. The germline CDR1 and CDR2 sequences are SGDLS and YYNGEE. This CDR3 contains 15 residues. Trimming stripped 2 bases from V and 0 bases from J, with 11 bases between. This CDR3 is CASSVGVIANYGYTF. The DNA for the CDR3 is TGTGCCAGCAGCGTCGGAGTTATTGCTAACTATGGCTACACCTTC.

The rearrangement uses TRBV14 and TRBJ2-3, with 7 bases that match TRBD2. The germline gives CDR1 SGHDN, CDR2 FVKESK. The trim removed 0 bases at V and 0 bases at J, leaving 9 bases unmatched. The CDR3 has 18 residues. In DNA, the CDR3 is TGTGCCAGCAGCCAAGATGGTGCTAGCGGATTCAGCACAGATACGCAGTATTTT. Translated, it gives CASSQDGASGFSTDTQYF. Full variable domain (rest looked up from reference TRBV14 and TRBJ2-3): EAGVTQFPSHSVIEKGQTVTLRCDPISGHDNLYWYRRVMGKEIKFLLHFVKESKQDESGMPNNRFLAERTGGTYSTLKVQPAELEDSGVYFCASSQDGASGFSTDTQYFGPGTRLTVL.

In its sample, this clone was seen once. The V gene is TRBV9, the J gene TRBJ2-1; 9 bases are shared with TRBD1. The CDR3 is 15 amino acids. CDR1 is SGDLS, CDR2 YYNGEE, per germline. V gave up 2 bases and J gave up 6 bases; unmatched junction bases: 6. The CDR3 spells CASSVGTGTINEQFF. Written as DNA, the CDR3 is TGTGCCAGCAGCGTTGGGACAGGGACTATCAATGAGCAGTTCTTC.

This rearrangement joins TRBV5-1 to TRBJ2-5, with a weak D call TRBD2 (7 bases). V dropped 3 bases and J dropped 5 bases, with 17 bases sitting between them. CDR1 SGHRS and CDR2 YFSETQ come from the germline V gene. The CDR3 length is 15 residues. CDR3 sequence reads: CASSSKRGAMETQYF. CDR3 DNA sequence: TGCGCCAGCAGCTCAAAACGGGGGGCGATGGAGACCCAGTACTTC.

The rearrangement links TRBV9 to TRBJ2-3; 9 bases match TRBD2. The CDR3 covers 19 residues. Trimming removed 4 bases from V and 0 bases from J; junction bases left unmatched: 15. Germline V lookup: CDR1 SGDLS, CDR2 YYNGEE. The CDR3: CASSSGGSGGEPSTDTQYF. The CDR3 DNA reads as TGTGCCAGCAGCTCCGGGGGTAGCGGGGGAGAACCTAGCACAGATACGCAGTATTTT.